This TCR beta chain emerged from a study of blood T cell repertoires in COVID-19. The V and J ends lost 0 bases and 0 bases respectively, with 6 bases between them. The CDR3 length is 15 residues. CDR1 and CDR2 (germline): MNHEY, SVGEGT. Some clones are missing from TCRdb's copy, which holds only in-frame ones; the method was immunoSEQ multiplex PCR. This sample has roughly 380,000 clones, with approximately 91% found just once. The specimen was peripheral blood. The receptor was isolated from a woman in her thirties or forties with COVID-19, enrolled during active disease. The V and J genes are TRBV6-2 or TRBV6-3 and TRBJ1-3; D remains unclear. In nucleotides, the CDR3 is TGTGCCAGCAGTTACTCGACTGACTCTGGAAACACCATATATTTT. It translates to CASSYSTDSGNTIYF.